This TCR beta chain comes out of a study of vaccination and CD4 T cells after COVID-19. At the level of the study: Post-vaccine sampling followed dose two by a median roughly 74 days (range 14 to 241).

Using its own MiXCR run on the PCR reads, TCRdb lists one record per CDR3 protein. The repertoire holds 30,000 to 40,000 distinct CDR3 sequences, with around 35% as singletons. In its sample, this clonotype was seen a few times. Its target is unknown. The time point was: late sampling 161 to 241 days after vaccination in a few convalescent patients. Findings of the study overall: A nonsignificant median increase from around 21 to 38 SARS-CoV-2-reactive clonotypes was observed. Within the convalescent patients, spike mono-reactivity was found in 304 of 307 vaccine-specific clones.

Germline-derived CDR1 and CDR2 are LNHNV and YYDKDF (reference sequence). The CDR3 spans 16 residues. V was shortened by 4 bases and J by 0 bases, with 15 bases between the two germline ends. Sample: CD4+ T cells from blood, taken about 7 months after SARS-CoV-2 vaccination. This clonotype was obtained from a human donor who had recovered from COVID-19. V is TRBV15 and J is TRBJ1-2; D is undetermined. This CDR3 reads CATSKLHRSTNYGYTF. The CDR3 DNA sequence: TGTGCCACCAGCAAACTCCACAGATCGACTAACTATGGCTACACCTTC.